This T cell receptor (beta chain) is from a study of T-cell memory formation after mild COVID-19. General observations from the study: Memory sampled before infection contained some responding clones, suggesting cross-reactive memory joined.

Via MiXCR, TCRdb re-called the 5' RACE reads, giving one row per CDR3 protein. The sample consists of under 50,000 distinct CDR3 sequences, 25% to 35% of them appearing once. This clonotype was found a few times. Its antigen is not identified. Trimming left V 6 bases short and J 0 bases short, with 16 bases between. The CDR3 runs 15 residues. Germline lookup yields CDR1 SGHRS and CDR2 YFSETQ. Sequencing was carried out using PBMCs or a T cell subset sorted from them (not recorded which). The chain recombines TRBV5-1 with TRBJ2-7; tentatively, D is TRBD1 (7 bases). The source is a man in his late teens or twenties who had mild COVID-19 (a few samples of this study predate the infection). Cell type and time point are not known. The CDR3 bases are TGCGCCAGCACCCCCAGACAGGGACTCTCCTACGAGCAGTACGTC. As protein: CASTPRQGLSYEQYV.